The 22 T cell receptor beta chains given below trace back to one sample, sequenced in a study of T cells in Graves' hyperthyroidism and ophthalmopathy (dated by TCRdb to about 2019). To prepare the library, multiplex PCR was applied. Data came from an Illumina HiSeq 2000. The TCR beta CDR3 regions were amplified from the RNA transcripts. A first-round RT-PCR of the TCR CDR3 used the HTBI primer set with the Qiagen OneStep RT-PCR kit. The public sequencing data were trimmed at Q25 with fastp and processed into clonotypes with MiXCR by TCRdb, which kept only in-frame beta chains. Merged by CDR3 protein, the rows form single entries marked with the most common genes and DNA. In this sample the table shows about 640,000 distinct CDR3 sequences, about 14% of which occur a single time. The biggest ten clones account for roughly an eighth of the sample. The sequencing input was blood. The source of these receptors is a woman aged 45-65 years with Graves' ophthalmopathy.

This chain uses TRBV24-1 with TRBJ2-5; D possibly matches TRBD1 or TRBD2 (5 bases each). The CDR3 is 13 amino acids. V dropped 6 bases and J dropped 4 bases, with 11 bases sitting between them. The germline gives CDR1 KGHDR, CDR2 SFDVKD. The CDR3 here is CATSRPGTETQYF. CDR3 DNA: TGTGCCACCAGTAGACCCGGGACAGAGACCCAGTACTTC.

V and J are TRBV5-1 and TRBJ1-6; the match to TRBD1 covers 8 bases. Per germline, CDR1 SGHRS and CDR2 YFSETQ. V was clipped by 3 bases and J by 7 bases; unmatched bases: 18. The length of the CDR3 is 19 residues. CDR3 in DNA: TGCGCCAGCAGCTATACAGGGGGTCCGGGTCCCACGAGGAATTCACCCCTCCACTTT. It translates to CASSYTGGPGPTRNSPLHF.

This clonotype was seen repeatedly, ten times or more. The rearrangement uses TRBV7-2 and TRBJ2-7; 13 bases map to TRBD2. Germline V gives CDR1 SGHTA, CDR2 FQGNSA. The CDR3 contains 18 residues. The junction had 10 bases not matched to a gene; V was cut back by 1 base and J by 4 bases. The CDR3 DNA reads TGTGCCAGCAGCTTAGAAAACTCTGGACTAGCGGGAGTTTACGAGCAGTACTTC. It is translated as CASSLENSGLAGVYEQYF.

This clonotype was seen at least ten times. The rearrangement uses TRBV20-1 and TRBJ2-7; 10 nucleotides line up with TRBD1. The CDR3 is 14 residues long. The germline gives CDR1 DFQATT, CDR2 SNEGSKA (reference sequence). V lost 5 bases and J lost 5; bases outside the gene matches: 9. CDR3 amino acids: CSASLPGQGHEQYF. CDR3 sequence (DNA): TGCAGTGCTTCCCTTCCGGGACAGGGGCACGAGCAGTACTTC.

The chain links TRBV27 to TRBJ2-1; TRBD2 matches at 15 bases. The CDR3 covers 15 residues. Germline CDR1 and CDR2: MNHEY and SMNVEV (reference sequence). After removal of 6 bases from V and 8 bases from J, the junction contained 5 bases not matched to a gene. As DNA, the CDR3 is TGTGCCAGCAGGGGACTAGCGGGAGGACGGTATGAGCAGTTCTTC. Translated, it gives CASRGLAGGRYEQFF.

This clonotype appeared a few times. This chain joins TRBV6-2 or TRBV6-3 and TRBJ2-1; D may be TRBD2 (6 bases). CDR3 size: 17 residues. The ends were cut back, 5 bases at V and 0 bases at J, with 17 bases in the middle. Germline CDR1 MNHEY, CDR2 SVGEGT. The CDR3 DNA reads TGTGCCAGCAGTGCTCGGGACTCCTACAGCTCCTACAATGAGCAGTTCTTC. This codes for CASSARDSYSSYNEQFF.

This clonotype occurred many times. The DNA of the CDR3 is TGTGCCAGCAGCCCGTCGACAGTTTATAGCAATCAGCCCCAGCATTTT. Residues: CASSPSTVYSNQPQHF. The chain carries TRBV7-2 and TRBJ1-5, with a weak D call TRBD1 (5 bases). The CDR3 sequence is 16 residues long. The V gene lost 5 bases and the J gene lost 0 bases, with 14 bases spanning the gap. Germline CDR1 SGHTA, CDR2 FQGNSA.

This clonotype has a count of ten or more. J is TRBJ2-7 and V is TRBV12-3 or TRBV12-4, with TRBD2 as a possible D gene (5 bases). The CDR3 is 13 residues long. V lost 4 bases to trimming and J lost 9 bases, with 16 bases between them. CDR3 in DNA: TGTGCCAGCAGTTCCGGTCAAGTAGGAGGGCAGTACTTC. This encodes CASSSGQVGGQYF.

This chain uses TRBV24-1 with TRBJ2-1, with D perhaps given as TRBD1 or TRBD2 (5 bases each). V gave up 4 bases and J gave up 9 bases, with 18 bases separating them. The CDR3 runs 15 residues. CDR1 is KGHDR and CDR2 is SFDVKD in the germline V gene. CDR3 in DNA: TGTGCCACCAGTGACCACAGGAGAGGGATCAGTGAGCAGTTCTTC. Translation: CATSDHRRGISEQFF.

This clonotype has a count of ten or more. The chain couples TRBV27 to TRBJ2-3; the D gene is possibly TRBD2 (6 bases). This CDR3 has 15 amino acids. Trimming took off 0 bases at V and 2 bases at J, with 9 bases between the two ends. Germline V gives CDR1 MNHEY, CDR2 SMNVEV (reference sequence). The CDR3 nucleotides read TGTGCCAGCAGTTTATCCCCGGGAGCCACAGATACGCAGTATTTT. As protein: CASSLSPGATDTQYF.

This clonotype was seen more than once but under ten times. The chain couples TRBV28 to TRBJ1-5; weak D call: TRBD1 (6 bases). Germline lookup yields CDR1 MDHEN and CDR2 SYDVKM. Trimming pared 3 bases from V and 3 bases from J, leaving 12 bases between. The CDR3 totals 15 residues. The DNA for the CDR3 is TGTGCCAGCAGTTTCCGGCAGGGGAACAATCAGCCCCAGCATTTT. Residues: CASSFRQGNNQPQHF.

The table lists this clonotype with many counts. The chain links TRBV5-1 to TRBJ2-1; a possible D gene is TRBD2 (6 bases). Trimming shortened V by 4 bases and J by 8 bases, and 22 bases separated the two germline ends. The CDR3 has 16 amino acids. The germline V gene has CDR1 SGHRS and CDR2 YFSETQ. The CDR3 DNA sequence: TGCGCCAGCAGCGATACTAGCTTGGGGGGAGTTGATGAGCAGTTCTTC. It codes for CASSDTSLGGVDEQFF.

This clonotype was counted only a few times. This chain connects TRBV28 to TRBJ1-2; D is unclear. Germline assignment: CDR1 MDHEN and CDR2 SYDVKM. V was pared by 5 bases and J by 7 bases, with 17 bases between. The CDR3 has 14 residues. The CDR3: CASSKNSFVGGYTF. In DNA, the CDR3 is TGTGCCAGCAGTAAAAACAGTTTTGTGGGTGGCTACACCTTC.

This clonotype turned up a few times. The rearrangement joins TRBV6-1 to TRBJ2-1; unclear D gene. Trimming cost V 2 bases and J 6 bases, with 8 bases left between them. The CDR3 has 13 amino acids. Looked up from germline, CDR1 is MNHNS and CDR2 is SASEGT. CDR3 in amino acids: CASSENFLNEQFF. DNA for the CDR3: TGTGCCAGCAGTGAAAATTTCCTCAATGAGCAGTTCTTC.

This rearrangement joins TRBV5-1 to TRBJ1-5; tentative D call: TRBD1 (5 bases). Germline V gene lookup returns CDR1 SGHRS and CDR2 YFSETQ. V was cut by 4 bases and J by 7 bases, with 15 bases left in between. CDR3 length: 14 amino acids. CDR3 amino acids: CASSPVGGLQPQHF. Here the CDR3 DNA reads TGCGCCAGCAGCCCGGTGGGGGGATTACAGCCCCAGCATTTT.

This CDR3 reads CSAGSSGDYNEQFF. The DNA of the CDR3 is TGCAGTGCTGGGAGTAGCGGGGATTACAATGAGCAGTTCTTC. V usage is TRBV20-1 and J usage is TRBJ2-1; 8 bases fit TRBD2. Per the germline V gene, CDR1 is DFQATT and CDR2 is SNEGSKA (reference sequence). The CDR3 spans 14 residues. The J segment lost 4 bases and the V segment lost 5 bases, leaving 7 bases of the junction unmatched.

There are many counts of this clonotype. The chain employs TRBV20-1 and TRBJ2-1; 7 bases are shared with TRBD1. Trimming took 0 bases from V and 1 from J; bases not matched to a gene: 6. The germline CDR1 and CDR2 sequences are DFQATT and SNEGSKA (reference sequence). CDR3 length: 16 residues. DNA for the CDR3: TGCAGTGCTAGAGAGTACAGGGGAAGGTCCTACAATGAGCAGTTCTTC. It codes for CSAREYRGRSYNEQFF.

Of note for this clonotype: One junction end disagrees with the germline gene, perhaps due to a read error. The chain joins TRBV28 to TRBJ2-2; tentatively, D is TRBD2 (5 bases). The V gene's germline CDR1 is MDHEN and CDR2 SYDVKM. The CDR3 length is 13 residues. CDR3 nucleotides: TGTGCCAGCAGTACCGCTAACACCGGGAAGCTGTTTTTT. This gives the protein CASSTANTGKLFF.

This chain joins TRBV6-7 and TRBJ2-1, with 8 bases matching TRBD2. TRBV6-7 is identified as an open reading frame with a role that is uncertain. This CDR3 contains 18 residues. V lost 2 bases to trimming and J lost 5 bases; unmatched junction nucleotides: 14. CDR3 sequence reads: CASSYPHSPSAGDNEQFF. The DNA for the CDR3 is TGTGCCAGCAGTTACCCGCATAGCCCCTCAGCGGGAGACAATGAGCAGTTCTTC.

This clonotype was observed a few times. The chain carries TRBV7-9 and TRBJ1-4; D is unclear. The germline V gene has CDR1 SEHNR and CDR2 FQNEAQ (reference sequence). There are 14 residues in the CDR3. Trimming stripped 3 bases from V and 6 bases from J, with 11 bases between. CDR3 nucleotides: TGTGCCAGCAGCTTTTGTGACAACTATGAAAAACTGTTTTTT. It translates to CASSFCDNYEKLFF.

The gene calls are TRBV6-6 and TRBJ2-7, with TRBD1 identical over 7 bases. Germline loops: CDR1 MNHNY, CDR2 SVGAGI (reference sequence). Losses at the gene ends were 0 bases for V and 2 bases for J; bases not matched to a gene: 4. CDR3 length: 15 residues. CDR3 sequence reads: CASSYSSGTAYEQYF. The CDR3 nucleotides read TGTGCCAGCAGTTACTCGTCGGGGACAGCCTACGAGCAGTACTTC.

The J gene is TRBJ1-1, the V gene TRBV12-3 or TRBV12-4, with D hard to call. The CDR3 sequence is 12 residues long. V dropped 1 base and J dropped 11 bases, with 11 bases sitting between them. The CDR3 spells CASSLVDGRAFF. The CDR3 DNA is TGTGCCAGCAGTTTAGTCGATGGGCGGGCTTTCTTT.